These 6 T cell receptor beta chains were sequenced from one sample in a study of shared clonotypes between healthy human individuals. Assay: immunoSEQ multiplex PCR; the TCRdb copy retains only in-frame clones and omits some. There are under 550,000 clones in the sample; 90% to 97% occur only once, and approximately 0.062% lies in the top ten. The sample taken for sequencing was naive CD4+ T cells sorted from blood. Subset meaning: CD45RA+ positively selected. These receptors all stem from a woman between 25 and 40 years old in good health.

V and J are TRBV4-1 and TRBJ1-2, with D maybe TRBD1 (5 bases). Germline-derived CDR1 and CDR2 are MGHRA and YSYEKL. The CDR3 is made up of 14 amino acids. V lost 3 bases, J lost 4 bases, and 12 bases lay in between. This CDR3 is CASSHWGNGYGYTF. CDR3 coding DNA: TGCGCCAGCAGCCATTGGGGGAACGGCTATGGCTACACCTTC.

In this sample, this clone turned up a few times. The CDR3 sequence: CASRAASGSYEQYF. As DNA, the CDR3 is TGTGCCAGCAGGGCGGCTAGCGGGAGCTACGAGCAGTACTTC. This chain links TRBV2 with TRBJ2-7, with 10 bases fitting TRBD2. The CDR3 is 14 amino acids. The V gene's germline CDR1 is SNHLY and CDR2 FYNNEI. With V trimmed by 6 bases and J by 3 bases, 5 bases remained unmatched. The variable domain in full, completed from reference TRBV2 and TRBJ2-7, reads EPEVTQTPSHQVTQMGQEVILRCVPISNHLYFYWYRQILGQKVEFLVSFYNNEISEKSEIFDDQFSVERPDGSNFTLKIRSTKLEDSAMYFCASRAASGSYEQYFGPGTRLTVT.

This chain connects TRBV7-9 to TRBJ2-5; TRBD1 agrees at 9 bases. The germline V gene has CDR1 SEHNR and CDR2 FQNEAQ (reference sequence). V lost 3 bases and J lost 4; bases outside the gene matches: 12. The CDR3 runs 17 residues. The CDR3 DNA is TGTGCCAGCAGCTTTCGTGACAGGGGGAAGAGGGCAGAGACCCAGTACTTC. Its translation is CASSFRDRGKRAETQYF.

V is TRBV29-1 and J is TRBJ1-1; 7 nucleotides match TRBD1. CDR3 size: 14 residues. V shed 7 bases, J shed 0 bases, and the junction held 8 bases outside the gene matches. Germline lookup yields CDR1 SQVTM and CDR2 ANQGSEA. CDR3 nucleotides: TGCAGCGCCCCGGGACAGTCCTTGAACACTGAAGCTTTCTTT. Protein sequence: CSAPGQSLNTEAFF.

CDR3 DNA: TGCGCCAGCAGCCCGAACGGGGAATCAAGAGAATCCCAGTACTTC. Its protein product is CASSPNGESRESQYF. The V gene is TRBV5-1, the J gene TRBJ2-5, with TRBD2 as a possible D gene (5 bases). This CDR3 spans 15 amino acids. Trimming cost V 4 bases and J 9 bases, with 22 bases left between them. Looked up from germline, CDR1 is SGHRS and CDR2 is YFSETQ.

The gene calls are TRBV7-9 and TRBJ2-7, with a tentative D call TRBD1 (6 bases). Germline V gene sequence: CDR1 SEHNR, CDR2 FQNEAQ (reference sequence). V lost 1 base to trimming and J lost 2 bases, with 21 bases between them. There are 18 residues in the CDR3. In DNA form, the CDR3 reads TGTGCCAGCAGCTTAGGGAAGGTGGATCCAGGGGCGCCCTACGAGCAGTACTTC. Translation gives CASSLGKVDPGAPYEQYF.